The next 29 T cell receptor beta chains were all read from a single sample in a study of blood T cell repertoires in COVID-19. Measured with immunoSEQ multiplex PCR; TCRdb has only the in-frame clones, and not every one. Here the sample spans 150,000 to 200,000 clones, around 85% being singletons. The source material was peripheral blood. The source is a man between 65 and 80 years old with active or convalescent COVID-19.

This chain links TRBV19 with TRBJ1-2, with D possibly matching TRBD1 (5 bases). The germline gives CDR1 LNHDA, CDR2 SQIVND (reference sequence). V lost 7 bases and J lost 1, with 19 bases in between. The CDR3 sequence is 16 residues long. The CDR3 sequence is CASTTRVDTINYGYTF. CDR3 sequence (DNA): TGTGCCAGTACTACCCGGGTGGACACTATTAACTATGGCTACACCTTC.

This chain uses TRBV30 with TRBJ1-2, with D perhaps TRBD1 (6 bases). CDR1 and CDR2 from the germline V gene are GTSNPN and SVGIG (reference sequence). The CDR3 sequence is 16 residues long. Trimming stripped 8 bases from V and 8 bases from J, with 30 bases between. This CDR3 is CAGPGQGLQNLMGYTF. The CDR3 DNA reads as TGTGCCGGCCCGGGACAAGGACTCCAAAACCTAATGGGCTACACCTTC.

This clone was observed a handful of times. This chain connects TRBV5-1 to TRBJ1-3, with TRBD1 identical over 11 bases. Germline loops: CDR1 SGHRS, CDR2 YFSETQ. The junction had 2 bases not matched to a gene; V was cut back by 3 bases and J by 0 bases. CDR3 length equals 16 residues. Written as DNA, the CDR3 is TGCGCCAGCAGCTCGGGACAGGGGGTCTCTGGAAACACCATATATTTT. Amino acid sequence: CASSSGQGVSGNTIYF.

CDR3: CASSLGAEVAYGYTF. The CDR3 nucleotides are TGTGCCAGCAGCTTAGGTGCAGAGGTCGCCTATGGCTACACCTTC. This rearrangement joins TRBV7-2 to TRBJ1-2; D is ambiguous. The length of the CDR3 is 15 residues. Between the trimmed V and J ends, which lost 1 base and 4 bases, there was a span of 13 bases. Germline CDR1 reads SGHTA; CDR2 reads FQGNSA.

The V gene is TRBV9, the J gene TRBJ2-2; the match to TRBD2 covers 9 bases. Germline assignment: CDR1 SGDLS and CDR2 YYNGEE. The CDR3 contains 16 residues. J was trimmed by 5 bases and V by 0 bases; bases with no gene match: 5. The CDR3 region has the DNA TGTGCCAGCAGCGTAGGGACTAGCGAGGGAACCGGGGAGCTGTTTTTT. It translates to CASSVGTSEGTGELFF.

The chain carries TRBV18 and TRBJ1-4; D perhaps matches TRBD1 (5 bases). This CDR3 region has 15 residues. Trimming took 3 bases from V and 7 from J, leaving 15 bases between them. The germline V gene encodes CDR1 KGHSH and CDR2 LQKENI. The CDR3 DNA sequence: TGTGCCAGCTCACCGGGTCCCAGGGAAGGTGAAAAACTGTTTTTT. It translates to CASSPGPREGEKLFF.

The CDR3 here is CASSLEWGTASHNEQFF. CDR3 DNA: TGTGCCAGCAGCTTAGAATGGGGCACAGCATCCCACAATGAGCAGTTCTTC. The chain employs TRBV7-9 and TRBJ2-1; a possible D gene is TRBD1 (5 bases). This CDR3 comprises 17 residues. Trimming cost V 1 base and J 5 bases, with 18 bases left between them. Germline CDR1 reads SEHNR; CDR2 reads FQNEAQ (reference sequence).

The V gene is TRBV29-1, the J gene TRBJ1-1; D is possibly TRBD1 (6 bases). This CDR3 is built from 12 residues. V lost 6 bases to trimming and J lost 7 bases, with 15 bases between them. Germline values: CDR1 SQVTM, CDR2 ANQGSEA. This CDR3 is CSVSHQQGEAFF. CDR3 nucleotides: TGCAGCGTATCGCACCAACAGGGTGAAGCTTTCTTT. The whole variable domain, filled in from reference TRBV29-1 and TRBJ1-1, reads SAVISQKPSRDICQRGTSLTIQCQVDSQVTMMFWYRQQPGQSLTLIATANQGSEATYESGFVIDKFPISRPNLTFSTLTVSNMSPEDSSIYLCSVSHQQGEAFFGQGTRLTVV.

The rearrangement links TRBV2 to TRBJ2-2, with D possibly being TRBD1 (5 bases). The germline gives CDR1 SNHLY, CDR2 FYNNEI. This CDR3 has 14 amino acids. The ends were cut back, 11 bases at V and 4 bases at J, with 17 bases in the middle. CDR3 DNA: TGTGCCCGACGGCCCCAGGGCTCCACCGGGGAGCTGTTTTTT. It specifies CARRPQGSTGELFF.

The chain joins TRBV5-1 to TRBJ1-5, with D possibly being TRBD1 (6 bases). The CDR3 is 16 residues long. Trimming took 1 base from V and 2 from J, leaving 13 bases between them. The germline gives CDR1 SGHRS, CDR2 YFSETQ. The CDR3 protein is CASSLIPGDGNQPQHF. The CDR3 coding sequence is TGCGCCAGCAGCTTGATTCCAGGGGACGGCAATCAGCCCCAGCATTTT.

The chain has TRBV5-1 and TRBJ2-5; 11 nucleotides match TRBD1. This CDR3 is built from 16 residues. Germline trimming cut 4 bases from V and 2 bases from J; bases unmatched to any gene: 7. Germline V CDR1 and CDR2: SGHRS, YFSETQ. CDR3 nucleotides: TGCGCCAGCAGCCGCACGGGACAGGGGGTGCAAGAGACCCAGTACTTC. Residues: CASSRTGQGVQETQYF.

Ten or more counts support this clone. The rearrangement uses TRBV29-1 and TRBJ1-1; TRBD1 might be the D (6 bases). The CDR3 loop spans 15 amino acids. The germline V gene encodes CDR1 SQVTM and CDR2 ANQGSEA. Trimming shortened V by 1 base and J by 0 bases, and 12 bases separated the two germline ends. In DNA, the CDR3 is TGCAGCGTTGAAGCCCCAGGACAGCTGAACACTGAAGCTTTCTTT. Translating it yields CSVEAPGQLNTEAFF.

The chain couples TRBV6-6 to TRBJ2-2; D unclear. Germline loops: CDR1 MNHNY, CDR2 SVGAGI (reference sequence). The CDR3 has 15 residues. Trimming pared 0 bases from V and 1 base from J, leaving 6 bases between. CDR3 DNA: TGTGCCAGCAGTTACTCTTCCGGGAACACCGGGGAGCTGTTTTTT. It encodes CASSYSSGNTGELFF.

V gene TRBV4-3 combines with J gene TRBJ2-2, with 11 bases fitting TRBD2. The CDR3 has 18 residues. Germline loops: CDR1 LGHNA, CDR2 YSLEER. The trim removed 0 bases at V and 2 bases at J, leaving 5 bases unmatched. The CDR3 region is CASSQEVTSGINTGELFF. CDR3 in DNA: TGCGCCAGCAGCCAAGAAGTGACTAGCGGGATCAACACCGGGGAGCTGTTTTTT.

The gene calls are TRBV6-5 and TRBJ2-3, with D possibly being TRBD1 (5 bases). This CDR3 comprises 14 residues. Trimming removed 0 bases at V and 3 bases at J, with 7 bases between. The germline V gene has CDR1 MNHEY and CDR2 SVGAGI. Here the CDR3 DNA reads TGTGCCAGCAGTTACTCAAGACAGACAGATACGCAGTATTTT. It encodes CASSYSRQTDTQYF.

This clone was counted only a few times. The chain couples TRBV6-1 to TRBJ1-2, with D tentatively TRBD1 (5 bases). The CDR3 is 13 amino acids. V shed 3 bases and J shed 4 bases, with 9 bases lying between them. Germline-derived CDR1 and CDR2 are MNHNS and SASEGT. Here the CDR3 reads CASSEAGGYGYTF. The CDR3 DNA sequence: TGTGCCAGCAGTGAGGCCGGGGGCTATGGCTACACCTTC.

V is TRBV4-3 and J is TRBJ2-1; perhaps TRBD2 as D (5 bases). Per the germline V gene, CDR1 is LGHNA and CDR2 is YSLEER. With 1 base removed from V and 0 bases from J, the gap between germline ends came to 10 bases. The CDR3 extends over 16 amino acids. The CDR3 loop is CASSQGILGSYNEQFF. Here the CDR3 DNA reads TGCGCCAGCAGCCAAGGGATACTAGGCTCCTACAATGAGCAGTTCTTC.

This clone was seen only once. V gene TRBV6-2 or TRBV6-3 combines with J gene TRBJ1-4, with no clear D. Trimming removed 5 bases at V and 11 bases at J, with 15 bases between. The CDR3 totals 13 residues. From germline, CDR1 is MNHEY and CDR2 SVGEGT. CDR3 DNA: TGTGCCAGCAGTACCTCCCTTCCGAGGAAACTGTTTTTT. Protein product: CASSTSLPRKLFF.

V usage is TRBV9 and J usage is TRBJ1-4, with D maybe TRBD1 (5 bases). V was shortened by 4 bases and J by 8 bases, with 12 bases between the two germline ends. CDR3 size: 13 residues. Germline V gene lookup returns CDR1 SGDLS and CDR2 YYNGEE. CDR3 residues: CASSPLGGEKLFF. CDR3 DNA: TGTGCCAGCAGCCCCCTCGGGGGGGAAAAACTGTTTTTT.

This chain connects TRBV7-8 to TRBJ1-3; tentatively, D is TRBD1 (5 bases). The CDR3 loop spans 17 amino acids. Between the trimmed V and J ends, which lost 4 bases and 4 bases, there was a span of 20 bases. Germline-derived CDR1 and CDR2 are SGHVS and FQNEAQ. The CDR3 loop reads CASSSPPSGGPGNTIYF. The CDR3 DNA is TGTGCCAGCAGCTCCCCTCCGTCCGGGGGTCCCGGAAACACCATATATTTT.

This clone was seen a few times. The V gene is TRBV5-1, the J gene TRBJ1-1; no firm D call. Germline CDR1 SGHRS, CDR2 YFSETQ. V was cut by 6 bases and J by 1 base, with 10 bases left in between. CDR3 length: 13 residues. This chain's CDR3 is CASTTGGNTEAFF. Here the CDR3 DNA reads TGCGCCAGCACGACGGGAGGGAACACTGAAGCTTTCTTT.

V gene TRBV5-1 combines with J gene TRBJ1-2; possibly TRBD1 for D (5 bases). The CDR3 has 15 amino acids. Trimming shortened V by 0 bases and J by 4 bases, and 13 bases separated the two germline ends. Germline values: CDR1 SGHRS, CDR2 YFSETQ. In DNA form, the CDR3 reads TGCGCCAGCAGCTTGGCCGAGTGGACACTCTATGGCTACACCTTC. This translates into CASSLAEWTLYGYTF. Based on the CDR3 plus reference TRBV5-1 and TRBJ1-2, the full variable domain is KAGVTQTPRYLIKTRGQQVTLSCSPISGHRSVSWYQQTPGQGLQFLFEYFSETQRNKGNFPGRFSGRQFSNSRSEMNVSTLELGDSALYLCASSLAEWTLYGYTFGSGTRLTVV.

The rearrangement joins TRBV6-1 to TRBJ1-5, with D maybe TRBD1 (5 bases). V lost 3 bases, J lost 5 bases, and 17 bases lay in between. The CDR3 contains 16 residues. CDR1 and CDR2 from the germline V gene are MNHNS and SASEGT. This CDR3 is CASSEPGPTGDQPQHF. The CDR3 DNA is TGTGCCAGCAGTGAGCCGGGACCCACGGGAGATCAGCCCCAGCATTTT.

The chain combines TRBV7-2 with TRBJ1-5; TRBD1 might be the D (5 bases). The germline gives CDR1 SGHTA, CDR2 FQGNSA. The CDR3 loop spans 15 amino acids. Trimming took off 2 bases at V and 7 bases at J, with 15 bases between the two ends. The CDR3 coding sequence is TGTGCCAGCAGCTTAAGGGGCTCGGGTCGGCAGCCCCAGCATTTT. Amino acids: CASSLRGSGRQPQHF. The variable domain in full, completed from reference TRBV7-2 and TRBJ1-5, reads GAGVSQSPSNKVTEKGKDVELRCDPISGHTALYWYRQSLGQGLEFLIYFQGNSAPDKSGLPSDRFSAERTGGSVSTLTIQRTQQEDSAVYLCASSLRGSGRQPQHFGDGTRLSIL.

The J gene is TRBJ1-2, the V gene TRBV7-6; a weak D match, TRBD1 (6 bases). The CDR3 length is 13 residues. Germline V lookup: CDR1 SGHVS, CDR2 FNYEAQ. The V end was cut by 0 bases, the J end by 6 bases, with 8 bases between. Here the CDR3 reads CASSLANRDGYTF. The CDR3 DNA sequence: TGTGCCAGCAGCTTAGCCAACAGGGATGGCTACACCTTC.

V usage is TRBV7-9 and J usage is TRBJ2-2; maybe TRBD2 (6 bases). This CDR3 comprises 18 residues. CDR1 is SEHNR, CDR2 FQNEAQ, per germline (reference sequence). Between the trimmed V and J ends, which lost 1 base and 5 bases, there was a span of 20 bases. The CDR3 DNA follows: TGTGCCAGCAGCTTAGGGATCGGGGGAAATCTTGGGACCGGGGAGCTGTTTTTT. This gives the protein CASSLGIGGNLGTGELFF.

V and J are TRBV6-2 or TRBV6-3 and TRBJ1-5, with TRBD1 identical over 10 bases. V lost 4 bases to trimming and J lost 6 bases; unmatched junction nucleotides: 9. Germline V gene lookup returns CDR1 MNHEY and CDR2 SVGEGT. This CDR3 spans 16 amino acids. CDR3 sequence: CASSSLTGGVGQPQHF. The CDR3 nucleotides are TGTGCCAGCAGTTCACTGACAGGGGGCGTGGGTCAGCCCCAGCATTTT.

The chain is built from TRBV6-5 and TRBJ1-2; the D gene is possibly TRBD1 (5 bases). The V end was cut by 5 bases, the J end by 5 bases, with 15 bases between. Germline V gene lookup returns CDR1 MNHEY and CDR2 SVGAGI. The CDR3 runs to 14 residues. CDR3 region: CASSPRGTEYGYTF. The CDR3 nucleotides read TGTGCCAGCAGTCCACGAGGGACTGAATATGGCTACACCTTC.

The rearrangement uses TRBV19 and TRBJ1-2; 7 positions match TRBD1. The CDR3 spans 15 residues. Germline lookup yields CDR1 LNHDA and CDR2 SQIVND (reference sequence). Trimming removed 5 bases from V and 4 bases from J; junction bases left unmatched: 10. In DNA, the CDR3 is TGTGCCAGTAGTCCGGCGACAGGGTCGAGCTATGGCTACACCTTC. Amino acids: CASSPATGSSYGYTF.